The 26 T cell receptor beta chains below were found in one sample sequenced in a study of blood T cell repertoires in COVID-19. Repertoires were generated with immunoSEQ multiplex PCR, while TCRdb's copy carries only in-frame clones and drops some. The sample has some 120,000 clones, about 88% seen once. The sample comprised peripheral blood. These receptors were collected from a man aged 50 or older with active COVID-19.

This clone was counted a single time. The chain's CDR3 is CASSRGGAGAGELFF. The CDR3 DNA sequence: TGTGCCAGCAGCCGCGGGGGGGCTGGAGCCGGGGAGCTGTTTTTT. This rearrangement joins TRBV7-9 to TRBJ2-2; 9 bases line up with TRBD2. V shed 5 bases, J shed 6 bases, and the junction held 7 bases outside the gene matches. The CDR3 runs 15 residues. Germline V gives CDR1 SEHNR, CDR2 FQNEAQ (reference sequence).

The chain uses TRBV6-5 and TRBJ2-1; the D gene is possibly TRBD2 (6 bases). The CDR3 covers 15 residues. Looked up from germline, CDR1 is MNHEY and CDR2 is SVGAGI. Trimming removed 0 bases at V and 9 bases at J, with 15 bases between. CDR3 in DNA: TGTGCCAGCAGTTACTCGTGGCTCATCGGGGGTGAGCAGTTCTTC. This encodes CASSYSWLIGGEQFF.

The chain employs TRBV6-6 and TRBJ1-3; 8 bases are a match to TRBD1. This CDR3 is built from 17 residues. Per germline, CDR1 MNHNY and CDR2 SVGAGI (reference sequence). V was pared by 5 bases and J by 0 bases, with 9 bases of the junction left unmatched. CDR3 sequence (DNA): TGTGCCAGCAGTCGAATGACAGGGGCCAGCTCTGGAAACACCATATATTTT. Its translation is CASSRMTGASSGNTIYF.

This chain links TRBV5-1 with TRBJ2-5, with 9 bases fitting TRBD2. CDR3 length: 16 residues. V shed 4 bases and J 8 bases; nucleotides not matched to a gene: 15. Germline CDR1 reads SGHRS; CDR2 reads YFSETQ. The CDR3 sequence is CASSPMGSGGVTTQYF. DNA of the CDR3: TGCGCCAGCAGCCCCATGGGTAGCGGGGGCGTCACAACCCAGTACTTC.

This clone was seen a few times. The chain recombines TRBV6-5 with TRBJ2-7, with D possibly being TRBD1 (6 bases). The CDR3 is made up of 13 amino acids. The V gene's germline CDR1 is MNHEY and CDR2 SVGAGI. V was pared by 5 bases and J by 2 bases, with 10 bases between. The CDR3 nucleotides are TGTGCCAGCAGTCGACAGGATACCTACGAGCAGTACTTC. Protein: CASSRQDTYEQYF.

The V gene is TRBV6-6, the J gene TRBJ1-1, with a tentative D call TRBD1 (5 bases). Germline CDR1 and CDR2: MNHNY and SVGAGI (reference sequence). The CDR3 sequence is 13 residues long. V was cut by 6 bases and J by 5 bases, with 13 bases left in between. CDR3 region: CASRQGRSTEAFF. The CDR3 DNA reads TGTGCCAGCAGGCAGGGTCGGTCTACTGAAGCTTTCTTT.

The chain has TRBV5-4 and TRBJ1-2, with unresolved D. This CDR3 comprises 13 residues. Germline V CDR1 and CDR2: SGHNT, YYREEE (reference sequence). The V gene lost 4 bases and the J gene lost 6 bases, with 13 bases spanning the gap. CDR3 sequence: CASSGSSGNGYTF. CDR3 nucleotide sequence: TGTGCCAGCAGCGGGTCATCGGGTAATGGCTACACCTTC.

The chain links TRBV19 to TRBJ2-1, with 7 bases that match TRBD2. The J segment lost 10 bases and the V segment lost 1 base, leaving 10 bases of the junction unmatched. Germline V gene sequence: CDR1 LNHDA, CDR2 SQIVND (reference sequence). The CDR3 extends over 15 amino acids. CDR3 nucleotide sequence: TGTGCCAGTAGTATAGGCGGGACTATCTACTGGGAGCAGTTCTTC. Its translation is CASSIGGTIYWEQFF.

This chain connects TRBV29-1 to TRBJ2-4; weak D call: TRBD2 (6 bases). Germline loops: CDR1 SQVTM, CDR2 ANQGSEA. The CDR3 contains 14 residues. V was clipped by 4 bases and J by 2 bases, with 12 bases between them. As DNA, the CDR3 is TGCAGCGTTGTGGTCGGGAGATCCAAAAACATTCAGTACTTC. Translated: CSVVVGRSKNIQYF.

This sequence joins TRBV3-1 (or the pseudogene TRBV3-2) and TRBJ1-4; the match to TRBD1 covers 8 bases. The V and J ends lost 4 bases and 8 bases, in that order; junction bases with no gene match: 6. CDR3 length: 14 residues. CDR1 LGHDT and CDR2 YNNKEL come from the germline V gene (reference sequence). CDR3 loop: CASSLGQGFEKLFF. CDR3 nucleotide sequence: TGTGCCAGCAGCCTCGGACAGGGTTTCGAAAAACTGTTTTTT.

The DNA of the CDR3 is TGTGCCAGTAGTATCGGGATCGGTGAGCAGTTCTTC. Protein product: CASSIGIGEQFF. V gene TRBV19 combines with J gene TRBJ2-1; tentatively, D is TRBD2 (5 bases). The CDR3 runs 12 residues. Germline CDR1 and CDR2: LNHDA and SQIVND (reference sequence). The V end was cut by 3 bases, the J end by 9 bases, with 9 bases between.

The V gene is TRBV28, the J gene TRBJ1-6; D perhaps matches TRBD1 (6 bases). Deletions cut 6 bases from V and 6 bases from J, with 18 bases between. CDR1 and CDR2 from the germline V gene are MDHEN and SYDVKM. This CDR3 contains 16 residues. CDR3 loop: CASSPYLQGFNSPLHF. CDR3 sequence (DNA): TGTGCCAGCAGCCCATACCTACAGGGATTTAATTCACCCCTCCACTTT.

The DNA for the CDR3 is TGTGCCAGCAGCTTAGGGTTTGTAGCTAGCGGGAGCACAGATACGCAGTATTTT. This codes for CASSLGFVASGSTDTQYF. The chain joins TRBV11-3 to TRBJ2-3, with 8 bases identical to TRBD2. Germline V CDR1 and CDR2: SGHNT, YENEEA. The CDR3 spans 18 residues. Trimming took 1 base from V and 0 from J; bases not matched to a gene: 9.

The chain uses TRBV5-1 and TRBJ1-6; TRBD1 matches 11 bases. CDR3 length: 16 residues. The germline CDR1 and CDR2 sequences are SGHRS and YFSETQ. With 0 bases clipped from V and 6 bases from J, the junction kept 2 bases outside the gene matches. CDR3 in amino acids: CASSLDGQGANSPLHF. CDR3 in DNA: TGCGCCAGCAGCTTGGACGGACAGGGGGCTAATTCACCCCTCCACTTT.

This chain joins TRBV5-1 and TRBJ2-4; D possibly corresponds to TRBD2 (5 bases). The germline gives CDR1 SGHRS, CDR2 YFSETQ. This CDR3 comprises 17 residues. Trimming removed 0 bases at V and 8 bases at J, with 21 bases between. DNA for the CDR3: TGCGCCAGCAGCTTGGACGGCGGAGGCGGCGTTTTGGACATTCAGTACTTC. As protein: CASSLDGGGGVLDIQYF.

This chain joins TRBV2 and TRBJ2-1; D unclear. From germline, CDR1 is SNHLY and CDR2 FYNNEI. This CDR3 is built from 14 residues. V was trimmed by 2 bases and J by 6 bases, leaving 11 bases between them. This chain's CDR3 is CASSESLVGNEQFF. For the CDR3, the DNA is TGTGCCAGCAGTGAAAGTCTAGTGGGCAATGAGCAGTTCTTC.

This clone was counted a single time. The chain employs TRBV18 and TRBJ1-5; TRBD1 matches 7 bases. The CDR3 covers 13 residues. Looked up from germline, CDR1 is KGHSH and CDR2 is LQKENI. The V segment lost 6 bases and the J segment 7 bases; nucleotides outside the gene matches: 6. In DNA form, the CDR3 reads TGTGCCAGCTCGGCTACAGGGGAACAGCCCCAGCATTTT. Its translation is CASSATGEQPQHF.

V and J are TRBV5-1 and TRBJ2-3; TRBD2 matches 8 bases. Unmatched junction bases numbered 8, after V lost 4 bases and J lost 1 base. Germline V lookup: CDR1 SGHRS, CDR2 YFSETQ. The CDR3 loop spans 16 amino acids. CDR3 coding DNA: TGCGCCAGCAGCCTGGACGGAGCGGGAGGCACAGATACGCAGTATTTT. The encoded protein is CASSLDGAGGTDTQYF.

This clone is a singleton in its sample. The rearrangement uses TRBV4-1 and TRBJ1-2; D may be TRBD1 (5 bases). V dropped 0 bases and J dropped 5 bases, with 10 bases sitting between them. The CDR3 is 14 amino acids. Per the germline V gene, CDR1 is MGHRA and CDR2 is YSYEKL. The CDR3 coding sequence is TGCGCCAGCAGCCAAGAGGCAGGGAAATATGGCTACACCTTC. This codes for CASSQEAGKYGYTF.

This clone was picked up a small number of times. The chain carries TRBV2 and TRBJ1-4; weak D call: TRBD1 (6 bases). The germline V and J ends were trimmed by 6 bases and 10 bases, with 12 bases remaining between them. Germline V gene lookup returns CDR1 SNHLY and CDR2 FYNNEI. CDR3 length: 12 residues. In DNA form, the CDR3 reads TGTGCCAGCAGAGGGACATTGGGAAAACTGTTTTTT. It is translated as CASRGTLGKLFF. Supplemented by reference TRBV2 and TRBJ1-4, the full variable domain reads EPEVTQTPSHQVTQMGQEVILRCVPISNHLYFYWYRQILGQKVEFLVSFYNNEISEKSEIFDDQFSVERPDGSNFTLKIRSTKLEDSAMYFCASRGTLGKLFFGSGTQLSVL.

The chain is built from TRBV11-3 and TRBJ2-1; D not resolved. Germline V CDR1 and CDR2: SGHNT, YENEEA. CDR3 length equals 13 residues. V lost 3 bases and J lost 3, with 6 bases in between. CDR3 protein: CASSLASYNEQFF. The CDR3 coding sequence is TGTGCCAGCAGCTTGGCTAGCTACAATGAGCAGTTCTTC.

This rearrangement joins TRBV5-3 to TRBJ1-2, with 7 bases lining up with TRBD1. TRBV5-3 is an ORF, with its function uncertain. The CDR3 has 14 amino acids. V gave up 6 bases and J gave up 3 bases; unmatched junction bases: 8. The CDR3 loop reads CARTHDRADYGYTF. The CDR3 coding sequence is TGTGCCAGAACCCACGACAGGGCCGACTATGGCTACACCTTC.

In this sample, this clone turned up once. The chain carries TRBV5-1 and TRBJ2-2; 7 nucleotides match TRBD2. The CDR3 extends over 16 amino acids. Germline trimming cut 0 bases from V and 0 bases from J; bases unmatched to any gene: 2. Germline V gene data show CDR1 as SGHRS and CDR2 as YFSETQ. In DNA, the CDR3 is TGCGCCAGCAGCTTGGGGGCGGGGGCGAACACCGGGGAGCTGTTTTTT. Its translation: CASSLGAGANTGELFF.

The CDR3 DNA reads as TGTGCCAGCAGGGACAGAACCTATGGCTACACCTTC. Protein product: CASRDRTYGYTF. The J gene is TRBJ1-2, the V gene TRBV28; tentative D call: TRBD1 (6 bases). The CDR3 has 12 amino acids. V lost 6 bases and J 4 bases, leaving 9 bases between the germline ends. Germline-derived CDR1 and CDR2 are MDHEN and SYDVKM.

The chain carries TRBV24-1 and TRBJ2-1; 9 bases align to TRBD1. Trimming removed 4 bases from V and 2 bases from J; junction bases left unmatched: 5. CDR1 KGHDR and CDR2 SFDVKD come from the germline V gene. The CDR3 is 16 amino acids. CDR3 amino acids: CATSDTGTGTYNEQFF. The CDR3 region has the DNA TGTGCCACCAGTGACACCGGGACAGGGACCTACAATGAGCAGTTCTTC.

The chain links TRBV28 to TRBJ1-1, with D hard to call. Looked up from germline, CDR1 is MDHEN and CDR2 is SYDVKM. The CDR3 is made up of 12 amino acids. V lost 4 bases, J lost 0 bases, and 3 bases lay in between. CDR3 loop: CASSWLNTEAFF. Written as DNA, the CDR3 is TGTGCCAGCAGTTGGCTGAACACTGAAGCTTTCTTT. Full variable domain (outside the CDR3, taken from reference TRBV28 and TRBJ1-1): DVKVTQSSRYLVKRTGEKVFLECVQDMDHENMFWYRQDPGLGLRLIYFSYDVKMKEKGDIPEGYSVSREKKERFSLILESASTNQTSMYLCASSWLNTEAFFGQGTRLTVV.